This passage covers 22 T cell receptor beta chains from one sample sequenced in a study of Graves' ophthalmopathy and Graves' hyperthyroidism. Amplification from RNA transcripts yielded the TCR beta CDR3 regions. In the first round, RT-PCR was carried out with HTBI primers, and a multiplex PCR formed the second round. TCRdb reprocessed the multiplex PCR reads with MiXCR, giving one entry per CDR3 protein. The sample carries around 1.1 million distinct CDR3 sequences, less than 45% recorded once. The sample taken for sequencing was peripheral blood or thyroid tissue (not recorded which). Every receptor here comes from an adult man with Graves' hyperthyroidism.

This clonotype was seen just once. DNA for the CDR3: TGTGCCAGCAGCTCAACCGGGACCCCAGCCCACGAGCAGTACTTC. Translating it yields CASSSTGTPAHEQYF. This chain connects TRBV7-2 to TRBJ2-7; the D call may be TRBD1 or TRBD2 (5 bases each). The CDR3 extends over 15 amino acids. V was pared by 4 bases and J by 5 bases, with 18 bases between. Per the germline V gene, CDR1 is SGHTA and CDR2 is FQGNSA.

This clonotype came up many times. The chain carries TRBV7-3 and TRBJ2-5; possible D gene TRBD1, 5 bases. This CDR3 has 15 amino acids. CDR1 is SGHTA and CDR2 is FQGTGA in the germline V gene. The ends were cut back, 1 base at V and 2 bases at J, with 11 bases in the middle. The DNA of the CDR3 is TGTGCCAGCAGCTTAATGGGGCAGCGTCAAGAGACCCAGTACTTC. Its protein is CASSLMGQRQETQYF. Full variable domain (rest looked up from reference TRBV7-3 and TRBJ2-5): GAGVSQTPSNKVTEKGKYVELRCDPISGHTALYWYRQSLGQGPEFLIYFQGTGAADDSGLPNDRFFAVRPEGSVSTLKIQRTERGDSAVYLCASSLMGQRQETQYFGPGTRLLVL.

This clonotype was found a few times. This chain uses TRBV6-5 with TRBJ1-1; weak D call: TRBD1 (6 bases). Trimming removed 2 bases from V and 0 bases from J, with 13 bases in between. Germline V gene data show CDR1 as MNHEY and CDR2 as SVGAGI. The CDR3 sequence is 16 residues long. In DNA, the CDR3 is TGTGCCAGCAGTTACCTCCGGGACACAATGAACACTGAAGCTTTCTTT. It encodes CASSYLRDTMNTEAFF.

A remark on this clonotype: A much larger clone lies one base from this, so it may be a read error. This chain connects TRBV7-3 to TRBJ2-6; possibly TRBD1 for D (5 bases). With 5 bases removed from V and 4 bases from J, the gap between germline ends came to 9 bases. Germline lookup yields CDR1 SGHTA and CDR2 FQGTGA. CDR3 length: 14 amino acids. CDR3 amino acids: CASSARTGANVLTF. In DNA form, the CDR3 reads TGTGCCAGCAGCGCAAGGACAGGGGCCAACGTCCTGACTTTC.

The gene calls are TRBV29-1 and TRBJ1-1, with 7 bases identical to TRBD1. CDR1 is SQVTM and CDR2 is ANQGSEA in the germline V gene. This CDR3 has 14 amino acids. The CDR3 DNA sequence: TGCAGTGTTATGGGACAGTTCATGAACACTGAAGCTTTCTTT. It is translated as CSVMGQFMNTEAFF.

In its sample, this clonotype was seen many times. V is TRBV7-8 and J is TRBJ2-7; 10 bases map to TRBD1. Per germline, CDR1 SGHVS and CDR2 FQNEAQ. Germline trimming cut 4 bases from V and 6 bases from J; bases unmatched to any gene: 6. The CDR3 is 14 amino acids. The CDR3 DNA sequence: TGTGCCAGCAGCTCTCGACAGGGGGCGGGCGAGCAGTACTTC. Translating gives CASSSRQGAGEQYF.

This chain connects TRBV6-2 or TRBV6-3 to TRBJ1-5; tentative D call: TRBD1 (5 bases). This CDR3 has 17 residues. Trimming cost V 6 bases and J 1 base, with 19 bases left between them. The germline gives CDR1 MNHEY, CDR2 SVGEGT. CDR3 residues: CASSYRQQDDSNQPQHF. Written as DNA, the CDR3 is TGTGCCAGCAGCTACCGACAGCAAGACGACAGCAATCAGCCCCAGCATTTT.

This clonotype was counted many times. Here the CDR3 reads CASSERDRGTEKLFF. The CDR3 DNA sequence: TGTGCCAGCAGTGAAAGGGACAGGGGGACTGAAAAACTGTTTTTT. V and J are TRBV2 and TRBJ1-4, with TRBD1 matching over 11 bases. Germline V lookup: CDR1 SNHLY, CDR2 FYNNEI. The CDR3 length is 15 residues. The J segment lost 7 bases and the V segment lost 2 bases, leaving 3 bases of the junction unmatched. Full variable domain (missing parts from reference TRBV2 and TRBJ1-4): EPEVTQTPSHQVTQMGQEVILRCVPISNHLYFYWYRQILGQKVEFLVSFYNNEISEKSEIFDDQFSVERPDGSNFTLKIRSTKLEDSAMYFCASSERDRGTEKLFFGSGTQLSVL.

Of note for this clonotype: Mismatch with germline at one junction end may stem from a read error. The chain has TRBV7-9 and TRBJ1-1; a possible D gene is TRBD1 (6 bases). CDR3 length: 14 residues. Germline lookup yields CDR1 SEHNR and CDR2 FQNEAQ (reference sequence). The CDR3 nucleotides are TGCGCCAGCAGCTGGGACAAGGGGAACACTGAAGCTTTCTTT. Its translation: CASSWDKGNTEAFF.

This chain joins TRBV6-6 and TRBJ1-1, with D tentatively TRBD1 (6 bases). The V end was cut by 4 bases, the J end by 7 bases, with 19 bases between. CDR3 length: 15 residues. Germline-derived CDR1 and CDR2 are MNHNY and SVGAGI (reference sequence). CDR3 sequence: CASSLDSRLEGEAFF. CDR3 DNA sequence: TGTGCCAGCAGTTTGGACAGCCGCTTGGAAGGTGAAGCTTTCTTT.

The J gene is TRBJ2-7, the V gene TRBV7-9; 14 bases line up with TRBD2. Unmatched junction bases numbered 8, after V lost 2 bases and J lost 11 bases. The CDR3 consists of 15 residues. Germline V gives CDR1 SEHNR, CDR2 FQNEAQ (reference sequence). The DNA for the CDR3 is TGTGCCAGCAGCTTACTCCAGACTAGCGGGAGGGGGAAGTACTTC. This translates into CASSLLQTSGRGKYF.

The rearrangement links TRBV29-1 to TRBJ2-5; D remains ambiguous. The ends were cut back, 5 bases at V and 3 bases at J, with 7 bases in the middle. Germline CDR1 SQVTM, CDR2 ANQGSEA. The CDR3 has 11 amino acids. The DNA of the CDR3 is TGCAGCGTTAAGGCGGAAGAGACCCAGTACTTC. Amino acid sequence: CSVKAEETQYF.

This clonotype came up many times. This chain connects TRBV7-8 to TRBJ2-5; possibly TRBD1 or TRBD2 for D (5 bases each). Germline V gene sequence: CDR1 SGHVS, CDR2 FQNEAQ. This CDR3 spans 14 amino acids. V gave up 5 bases and J gave up 2 bases, with 12 bases separating them. The CDR3 sequence is CASSKLGEQETQYF. The CDR3 coding sequence is TGTGCCAGCAGCAAACTAGGGGAACAAGAGACCCAGTACTTC.

This clonotype was counted ten times or more. The chain has TRBV10-3 and TRBJ1-1; D ambiguous. Trimming left V 6 bases short and J 6 bases short, with 11 bases between. Germline V CDR1 and CDR2: ENHRY, SYGVKD. The CDR3 totals 12 residues. CDR3: CAISQPGSEAFF. The CDR3 DNA reads as TGTGCCATCAGCCAACCCGGTTCTGAAGCTTTCTTT.

This clonotype was counted only a few times. V gene TRBV5-1 combines with J gene TRBJ2-7, with TRBD2 matching 8 bases. CDR3 length equals 12 residues. Trimming removed 9 bases from V and 5 bases from J; junction bases left unmatched: 7. Germline CDR1 SGHRS, CDR2 YFSETQ. CDR3 loop: CAKRLARHEQYF. CDR3 DNA: TGCGCCAAAAGACTAGCGCGACACGAGCAGTACTTC.

The chain has TRBV12-3 or TRBV12-4 and TRBJ1-1, with D perhaps matching TRBD1 (6 bases). V lost 0 bases and J lost 1, with 15 bases in between. The CDR3 length is 17 residues. Here the CDR3 DNA reads TGTGCCAGCAGTTTAGCCCCGGGGGGGGGCAAGAACACTGAAGCTTTCTTT. This encodes CASSLAPGGGKNTEAFF.

The rearrangement joins TRBV5-8 to TRBJ2-2; unclear D gene. CDR1 and CDR2 (germline): SGHTS, YDEGEE. Trimming left V 8 bases short and J 6 bases short, with 5 bases between. This CDR3 has 10 residues. For the CDR3, the DNA is TGTGCCAGGATCGCCGGGGAGCTGTTTTTT. Residues: CARIAGELFF.

The CDR3 DNA is TGTGCCACCAGCAGAGGCGGACAGGGGGGGATTCAGCCCCAGCATTTT. Translation gives CATSRGGQGGIQPQHF. The rearrangement joins TRBV15 to TRBJ1-5; 10 bases are shared with TRBD1. V was pared by 1 base and J by 6 bases, with 6 bases of the junction left unmatched. The CDR3 runs 16 residues. The germline V gene encodes CDR1 LNHNV and CDR2 YYDKDF (reference sequence).

This clonotype was seen a few times. The chain couples TRBV7-9 to TRBJ1-6, with D perhaps matching TRBD1 (5 bases). The germline V gene encodes CDR1 SEHNR and CDR2 FQNEAQ (reference sequence). The CDR3 runs 14 residues. Trimming left V 1 base short and J 9 bases short, with 10 bases between. CDR3 region: CASSLVGVGSPLHF. CDR3 sequence (DNA): TGTGCCAGCAGCTTAGTGGGGGTTGGTTCACCCCTCCACTTT.

This clonotype was observed many times. The V gene is TRBV10-1, the J gene TRBJ1-3; D is unresolved. Germline V gives CDR1 WNHNN, CDR2 SYGVQD (reference sequence). The V end lost 7 bases, the J end lost 0 bases, and 4 bases lay between the germline ends. CDR3 length: 12 residues. The chain's CDR3 is CASTNSGNTIYF. CDR3 nucleotide sequence: TGCGCCAGCACAAACTCTGGAAACACCATATATTTT.

Details on this clonotype: Its ends do not fully match the called genes, so a read error is possible. This sequence joins TRBV11-2 and TRBJ2-2, with a tentative D call TRBD1 (7 bases). The germline V gene encodes CDR1 SGHAT and CDR2 FQNNGV. This CDR3 has 15 residues. The CDR3: CASSLQGGTTGELFF. DNA for the CDR3: TGCGCCAGCAGCCTCCAGGGGGGTACGACCGGGGAGCTGTTTTTT.

The chain has TRBV5-4 and TRBJ2-7; 7 bases align to TRBD2. Germline V CDR1 and CDR2: SGHNT, YYREEE (reference sequence). The CDR3 has 15 amino acids. The V segment lost 1 base and the J segment 3 bases; nucleotides outside the gene matches: 7. The CDR3 spells CASSLIPAGIYEQYF. CDR3 sequence (DNA): TGTGCCAGCAGCTTGATTCCAGCGGGGATCTACGAGCAGTACTTC.